The next 5 T cell receptor beta chains were all read from a single sample in a study of cytomegalovirus exposure and HLA in healthy donors. PCR involved 60 Vbeta and 13 Jbeta primers. Data came from immunoSEQ multiplex PCR; TCRdb stores just in-frame clones and leaves some out. This table holds 150,000 to 250,000 clones, just over 75% found once. Sample: PBMCs. The receptors were gathered from a man aged 25-45 years in good health and CMV-seronegative.

This clone was picked up a small number of times. This rearrangement joins TRBV28 to TRBJ1-5; tentative D call: TRBD1 (6 bases). The germline CDR1 and CDR2 sequences are MDHEN and SYDVKM. Trimming shortened V by 4 bases and J by 0 bases, and 13 bases separated the two germline ends. There are 16 residues in the CDR3. This chain's CDR3 is CASSSYSGDSNQPQHF. In DNA, the CDR3 is TGTGCCAGCAGTTCCTACTCAGGGGATAGCAATCAGCCCCAGCATTTT.

This chain uses TRBV5-1 with TRBJ1-2; 10 positions match TRBD1. The germline V gene has CDR1 SGHRS and CDR2 YFSETQ. This CDR3 has 17 residues. The J segment lost 1 base and the V segment lost 3 bases, leaving 9 bases of the junction unmatched. The CDR3 sequence is CASSSSGTGADNYGYTF. The DNA for the CDR3 is TGCGCCAGCAGCTCTTCCGGGACAGGGGCTGATAACTATGGCTACACCTTC. Full variable domain (outside the CDR3, taken from reference TRBV5-1 and TRBJ1-2): KAGVTQTPRYLIKTRGQQVTLSCSPISGHRSVSWYQQTPGQGLQFLFEYFSETQRNKGNFPGRFSGRQFSNSRSEMNVSTLELGDSALYLCASSSSGTGADNYGYTFGSGTRLTVV.

This clone was picked up a small number of times. The genes are TRBV9 and TRBJ1-2; D gene unclear. Germline lookup yields CDR1 SGDLS and CDR2 YYNGEE. The V and J ends lost 3 bases and 8 bases respectively, with 11 bases between them. There are 12 residues in the CDR3. Here the CDR3 reads CASSALPGGYTF. CDR3 bases: TGTGCCAGCAGCGCTCTACCGGGGGGCTACACCTTC.

The gene calls are TRBV7-9 and TRBJ1-1, with 9 bases identical to TRBD1. The germline V gene has CDR1 SEHNR and CDR2 FQNEAQ (reference sequence). Losses at the gene ends were 8 bases for V and 5 bases for J; bases not matched to a gene: 12. The CDR3 is made up of 15 amino acids. CDR3 loop: CASEDNRGRRTEAFF. CDR3 in DNA: TGTGCCAGCGAAGATAACAGGGGGCGCCGGACTGAAGCTTTCTTT. The variable domain in full, completed from reference TRBV7-9 and TRBJ1-1, reads DTGVSQNPRHKITKRGQNVTFRCDPISEHNRLYWYRQTLGQGPEFLTYFQNEAQLEKSRLLSDRFSAERPKGSFSTLEIQRTEQGDSAMYLCASEDNRGRRTEAFFGQGTRLTVV.

This clone has just a few counts. The chain employs TRBV5-1 and TRBJ1-1; D unclear. Germline-derived CDR1 and CDR2 are SGHRS and YFSETQ. Trimming took off 2 bases at V and 1 base at J, with 12 bases between the two ends. This CDR3 has 15 residues. CDR3 residues: CASSFGVLGNTEAFF. The CDR3 DNA follows: TGCGCCAGCAGCTTCGGGGTGTTGGGGAACACTGAAGCTTTCTTT.